A selection of T cell receptor delta chains follows, all from one sample in a study of Vδ1+ human thymocytes. TCRdb re-processed the multiplex PCR reads using CATT. Counted here are about 54,000 delta-chain clones, 15% to 20% occurring once; the ten biggest clones make up roughly 0.5%. Input material: Vdelta1+ gamma-delta thymocytes from the thymus. These receptors were taken from a boy in the first two years of life who had congenital heart surgery. Each CDR3 is given with its conserved first and last residue. D genes are given only for firm matches. Where a row states a size, it is once, few, many or the class of an expanded clone; other rows omit it.

>19|TRDJ1|TRDV1|NA|few
TGTGCTCTTGGGGAACCAAACTGTGAGTACTGGGAGTACACCGATAAACTCATCTTT
CALGEPNCEYWEYTDKLIF
>21|TRDJ1|TRDV1|NA|few
TGTGCTCTTGGGCCTCACCCTATTCCTAACCCTATGGTACGGGCCCCCGATAAACTCATCTTT
CALGPHPIPNPMVRAPDKLIF
>23|TRDJ1|TRDV1|NA|NA
TGTGCTCTTGGGGAACCATCCTACGTTCGGGGGGGGGAACAAACGAGGTACACCGATAAACTCATCTTT
CALGEPSYVRGGEQTRYTDKLIF
>18|TRDJ1|TRDV1|NA|NA
TGTGCTCTTGGGGACCTCTGTCAGCAAGGCAAACACACCGATAAACTCATCTTT
CALGDLCQQGKHTDKLIF
>17|TRDJ1|TRDV2|TRDD3|NA
TGTGCCTGTGACACGGACGACTGGGGACCCTTCACCGATAAACTCATCTTT
CACDTDDWGPFTDKLIF
>16|TRDJ1|TRDV1|NA|few
TGTGCTCTTGGGGAGATAGTTCGGGAAATAACCGATAAACTCATCTTT
CALGEIVREITDKLIF
>24|TRDJ1|TRDV1|TRDD3|NA
TGTGCTCTTGGGGAAAAGCCTACCAGGGGGACCCTTCTCAACTGGGGGGATTACCCGAGACATCTCATCTTT
CALGEKPTRGTLLNWGDYPRHLIF
>21|TRDJ1|TRDV1|TRDD3|NA
TGTGCTCTTGGGGAACCCCGGCCTTCCCAATTCTGGGGGAGAGACACCGATAAACTCATCTTT
CALGEPRPSQFWGRDTDKLIF
>23|TRDJ1|TRDV1|TRDD3|few
TGTGCTCTTGGGGAACCCACGGCCTTCCGTGGCAGTACTGGGGGCCCGTACACCGATAAACTCATCTTT
CALGEPTAFRGSTGGPYTDKLIF
>19|TRDJ1|TRDV1|NA|few
TGTGCTCTTGGGGAACTTGTTCCCAGCTTATGGGGGGTACCCGATAAACTCATCTTT
CALGELVPSLWGVPDKLIF
>15|TRDJ1|TRDV1|NA|few
TGTGCTCTTGGGGAACTTCTCGTCTACACCGATAAACTCATCTTT
CALGELLVYTDKLIF
>14|TRDJ2|TRDV1|NA|few
TGTGCTCTTGGGGAACTCTTCCCTGCAGCACAACTCTTCTTT
CALGELFPAAQLFF
>22|TRDJ1|TRDV1|TRDD3|few
TGTGCTCTTGGGGAACTTCCAGGCGCAGTGGGTACTGGGGGATACCACACCGATAAACTCATCTTT
CALGELPGAVGTGGYHTDKLIF
>22|TRDJ2|TRDV1|TRDD3|few
TGTGCTCTTGGGGAAGGGGAGACGCTGGGGGATAAAAGGGAAATTTTGACAGCACAACTCTTCTTT
CALGEGETLGDKREILTAQLFF
>17|TRDJ1|TRDV2|TRDD3|few
TGTGCCTGTGACACCGAATGGGGGATACGCTTTACCGATAAACTCATCTTT
CACDTEWGIRFTDKLIF
>18|TRDJ1|TRDV2|TRDD3|medium-sized
TGTGCCTGTGACACCCCAGTACTGGGGGATACCGGCACCGATAAACTCATCTTT
CACDTPVLGDTGTDKLIF
>18|TRDJ1|TRDV1|NA|few
TGTGCTCTTGGGGAACTTCTCCTTCGGGGCCGTTACACCGATAAACTCATCTTT
CALGELLLRGRYTDKLIF
>22|TRDJ1|TRDV1|TRDD3|few
TGTGCTCTTGGGGAACTCTGTAGTGAACGGAGTACTGGGGGATATACCCCTGGTAAACTCATCTTT
CALGELCSERSTGGYTPGKLIF
>19|TRDJ1|TRAV29/DV5|TRDD3|few
TGTGCAGCAATCCCCAATCGTACTGGGGGATACGGGGACACCGATAAACTCATCTTT
CAAIPNRTGGYGDTDKLIF
>18|TRDJ1|TRDV1|TRDD3|few
TGTGCTCTTGGGGGCGTTCCATACTGGGGGATAAGCACCGATAAACTCATCTTT
CALGGVPYWGISTDKLIF
>20|TRDJ1|TRDV1|TRDD3|few
TGTGCTCTTGGGGAACCTGCCTCCTTTTTACTGGGGATCGGGACCGATAAACTCATCTTT
CALGEPASFLLGIGTDKLIF
>12|TRDJ1|TRDV2|TRDD3|medium-sized
TGTGCCTGTACTGGGGGATACGTGGCTCTCATCTTT
CACTGGYVALIF
>16|TRDJ1|TRDV1|NA|few
TGTGCTCTTGGGAACGGAGGCAGAGGTAGGACCGATAAACTCATCTTT
CALGNGGRGRTDKLIF
>13|TRDJ1|TRDV1|NA|few
TGTGCTCTTGGGGCGAAGGATCTGGATAAACTCATCTTT
CALGAKDLDKLIF
>19|TRDJ1|TRDV1|NA|NA
TGTGCTCTTGGGGTCCCCGAAACTGGGACGAGATCATGCACCGATAAACTCATCTTT
CALGVPETGTRSCTDKLIF
>13|TRDJ1|TRDV1|NA|NA
TGTGCTCTTGGGGAAGGGTACGGGTCTAAACTCATCTTT
CALGEGYGSKLIF
>17|TRDJ1|TRDV1|NA|few
TGTGCTCTTGGGGAACTGGGATCTTTCCTGTTCACCGATAAACTCATCTTT
CALGELGSFLFTDKLIF
>22|TRDJ1|TRDV2|TRDD3|NA
TGTGCCTGTGACCCCCGAAGGGGGATCCCAGACCCCGGCGGTATAAACACCGATAAACTCATCTTT
CACDPRRGIPDPGGINTDKLIF
>25|TRDJ1|TRDV1|TRDD3|few
TGTGCTCTTGGGGAACTAATCCTACGAGGCCCCGGGCGAAAAAGCTGGGGGATTACCTGGGATAAACTCATCTTT
CALGELILRGPGRKSWGITWDKLIF
>20|TRDJ1|TRDV1|NA|NA
TGTGCTCTTGGGGATCTTGCTGGGGGTTACTGGGCCTCCTACACCGATAAATTCATCTTT
CALGDLAGGYWASYTDKFIF
>21|TRDJ1|TRDV1|TRDD3|few
TGTGCTCTTGGGGAACTTTGGCTACCCATCGTACTGGGGGAGGACACCGATAAACTCATCTTT
CALGELWLPIVLGEDTDKLIF
>22|TRDJ1|TRDV1|TRDD3|few
TGTGCTCTTGGGGAATTCACTCCTACCGACGCCTACTGGGGGCCTTACACCGATAAACTCATCTTT
CALGEFTPTDAYWGPYTDKLIF
>19|TRDJ1|TRDV1|NA|NA
TGTGCTCTTGGGGAATGGTCGAAAGCGTTGGACTTTTCCGCCGATAAACTCATCTTT
CALGEWSKALDFSADKLIF
>16|TRDJ1|TRDV1|NA|NA
TGTGCTCTTGGGGAACTAAGGGGGACCCTAGGTGATAAACTCATCTTT
CALGELRGTLGDKLIF